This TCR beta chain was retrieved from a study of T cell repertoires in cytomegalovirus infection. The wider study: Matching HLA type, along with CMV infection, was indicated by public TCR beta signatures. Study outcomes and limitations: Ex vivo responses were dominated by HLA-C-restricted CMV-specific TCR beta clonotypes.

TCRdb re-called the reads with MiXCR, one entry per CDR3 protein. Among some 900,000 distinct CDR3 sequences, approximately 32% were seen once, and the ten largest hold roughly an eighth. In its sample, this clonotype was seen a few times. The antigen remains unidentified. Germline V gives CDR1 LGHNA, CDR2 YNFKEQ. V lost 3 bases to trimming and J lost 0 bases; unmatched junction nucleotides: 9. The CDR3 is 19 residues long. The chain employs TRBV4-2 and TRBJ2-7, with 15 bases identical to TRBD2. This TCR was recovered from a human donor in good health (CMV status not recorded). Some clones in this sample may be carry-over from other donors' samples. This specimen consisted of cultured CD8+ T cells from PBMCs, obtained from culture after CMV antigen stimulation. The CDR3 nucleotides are TGTGCCAGCAGCCACCTAGGGACTAGCGGGGGGCAAAACTCCTACGAGCAGTACTTC. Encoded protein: CASSHLGTSGGQNSYEQYF.